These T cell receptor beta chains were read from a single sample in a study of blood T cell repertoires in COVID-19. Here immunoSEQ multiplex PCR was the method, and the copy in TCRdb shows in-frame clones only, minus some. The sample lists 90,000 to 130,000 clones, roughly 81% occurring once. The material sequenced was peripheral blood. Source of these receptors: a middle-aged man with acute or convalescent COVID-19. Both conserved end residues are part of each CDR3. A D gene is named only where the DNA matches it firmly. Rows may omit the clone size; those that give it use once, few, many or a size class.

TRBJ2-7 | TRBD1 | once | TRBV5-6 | TGTGCCAGCAGCTGGGGACAGGGACCAGTGCAGTACTTC | CASSWGQGPVQYF
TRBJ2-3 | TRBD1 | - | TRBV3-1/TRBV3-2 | TGTGCCAGCAACCTACAGGGGCGCACAGATACGCAGTATTTT | CASNLQGRTDTQYF
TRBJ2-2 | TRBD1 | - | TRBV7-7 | TGTGCTAGCAGCTTAGCTGGGACAGCCGGGGAGCTGTTTTTT | CASSLAGTAGELFF
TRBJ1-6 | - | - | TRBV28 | TGTGCCAGCAGTCCTCCCGCGGGAGGGTCAAGTTCACCCCTCCACTTT | CASSPPAGGSSSPLHF
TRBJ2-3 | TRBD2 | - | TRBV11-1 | TGTGCCAGCAGCCCCGGACTAGCGGGATCAGATACGCAGTATTTT | CASSPGLAGSDTQYF
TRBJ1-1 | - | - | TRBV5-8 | TGTGCCAGCAGCTTACAGGAGTTCAATCCTGAAGCTTTCTTT | CASSLQEFNPEAFF
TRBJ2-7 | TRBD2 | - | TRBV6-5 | TGTGCCAGCAGGCGACTAGCGGGGGGTCGCGAGCAGTACTTC | CASRRLAGGREQYF
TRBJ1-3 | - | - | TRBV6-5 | TGTGCCAGCAGTTCACAGAGCTCTGGAAACACCATATATTTT | CASSSQSSGNTIYF
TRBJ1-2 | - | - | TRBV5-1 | TGCGCCAGCAGCTTGGATCGAGTACGACAGGCCCATGGCTACACCTTC | CASSLDRVRQAHGYTF
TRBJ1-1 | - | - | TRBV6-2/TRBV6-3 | TGTGCCAGCAGTTACTCGCCTTTCAGTCACCTGAACACTGAAGCTTTCTTT | CASSYSPFSHLNTEAFF
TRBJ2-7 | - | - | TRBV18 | TGTGCCAGCTCACCACCGGGCCAGAAGGGGCTAAGAGAGCAGTACTTC | CASSPPGQKGLREQYF
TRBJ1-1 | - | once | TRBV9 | TGTGCCAGCAGCCCTCGCACTGAAGCTTTCTTT | CASSPRTEAFF
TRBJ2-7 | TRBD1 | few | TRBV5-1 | TGCGCCAGCAGCTTTGGGACAGGGACCGACGAGCAGTACTTC | CASSFGTGTDEQYF
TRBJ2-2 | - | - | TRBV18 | TGTGCCAGCCCTCTGGTTGAGGGATCCACCACCGGGGAGCTGTTTTTT | CASPLVEGSTTGELFF
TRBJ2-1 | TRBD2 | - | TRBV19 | TGTGCCAGTAGTACCCAGCGGGGATGGGGTGAGCAGTTCTTC | CASSTQRGWGEQFF
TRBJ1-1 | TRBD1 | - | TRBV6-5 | TGTGCCAGTAGTTCACAGGGGAGGACTGAAGCTTTCTTT | CASSSQGRTEAFF
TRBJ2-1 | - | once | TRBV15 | TGTGCCACCAGCAGAGAGGGGGACAAGTTCTTC | CATSREGDKFF
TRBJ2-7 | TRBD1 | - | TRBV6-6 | TGTGCCAGCAGTCACGGACAGGGGCCCCCCCCCTACGAGCAGTACTTC | CASSHGQGPPPYEQYF
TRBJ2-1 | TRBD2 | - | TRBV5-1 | TGCGCCAGCAGCTTGGCCGGGGGGAACAATGAGCAGTTCTTC | CASSLAGGNNEQFF
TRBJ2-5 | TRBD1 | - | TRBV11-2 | TGTGCCAGCAGCTTAGAGGGGACAGGCCCGTACCAAGAGACCCAGTACTTC | CASSLEGTGPYQETQYF
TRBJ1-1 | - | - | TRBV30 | TGTGCCTGGAAGGGGGGAGGGATTATGAACACTGAAGCTTTCTTT | CAWKGGGIMNTEAFF
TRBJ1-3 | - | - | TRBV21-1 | TGTGCCAGCAGCAAAAATGGAGGACAGGGATCTGGAAACACCATATATTTT | CASSKNGGQGSGNTIYF
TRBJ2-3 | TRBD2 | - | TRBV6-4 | TGTGCCAGCAGTGCCGCGGGGGGAAATGGCGCAGATACGCAGTATTTT | CASSAAGGNGADTQYF
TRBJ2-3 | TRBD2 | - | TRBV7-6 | TGTGCCAGCAGCTTAGCAGGACTAGCGGGCCCAGATACGCAGTATTTT | CASSLAGLAGPDTQYF
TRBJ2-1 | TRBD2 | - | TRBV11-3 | TGTGCCAGCAGCCTCGGGGGGAGAAATGAGCAGTTCTTC | CASSLGGRNEQFF
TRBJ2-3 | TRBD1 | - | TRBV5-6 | TGTGCCAGCAGCTTGGGGCAGGGGGTGGGTACGCAGTATTTT | CASSLGQGVGTQYF
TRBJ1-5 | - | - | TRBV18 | TGTGCCAGCTCACCAACTCAACAGAGCAATCAGCCCCAGCATTTT | CASSPTQQSNQPQHF
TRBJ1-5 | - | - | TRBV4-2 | TGTGCCAGCAGCCGGGACGGACAGTCGGATCAGCCCCAGCATTTT | CASSRDGQSDQPQHF
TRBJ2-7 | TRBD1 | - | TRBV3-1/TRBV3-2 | TGTGCCAGCAGCCAATGGGACAGGACAACCTACGAGCAGTACTTC | CASSQWDRTTYEQYF
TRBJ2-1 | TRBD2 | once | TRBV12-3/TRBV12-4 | TGTGCCAGCAGGGGACTAGCGGGAGTGGAGCAGTTCTTC | CASRGLAGVEQFF
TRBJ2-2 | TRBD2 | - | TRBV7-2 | TGTGCCAGCAGCCGCCAAGGTGGGAGCGGGGCGAACACCGGGGAGCTGTTTTTT | CASSRQGGSGANTGELFF
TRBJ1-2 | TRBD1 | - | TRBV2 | TGTGCCAGCAGCATGGACAGGGGCGGCTACACCTTC | CASSMDRGGYTF
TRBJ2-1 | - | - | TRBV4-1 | TGCGCCAGCAGCCACCGGAGGGCCGGGTACAATGAGCAGTTCTTC | CASSHRRAGYNEQFF
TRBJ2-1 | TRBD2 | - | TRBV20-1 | TGCAGTGCTAGTAGGACTAGCGGGGGGGATGAGCAGTTCTTC | CSASRTSGGDEQFF
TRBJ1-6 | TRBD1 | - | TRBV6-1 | TGTGCCAGCAGTGACCTGACAGGGAGGAGGAATTCACCCCTCCACTTT | CASSDLTGRRNSPLHF
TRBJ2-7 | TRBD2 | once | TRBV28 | TGTGCCAGCAGCCCCGGACTAGCGGGGACGTACGAGCAGTACTTC | CASSPGLAGTYEQYF
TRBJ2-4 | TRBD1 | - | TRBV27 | TGTGCCAGCAGTTTTAGGGGACAGGGCCAAAACATTCAGTACTTC | CASSFRGQGQNIQYF
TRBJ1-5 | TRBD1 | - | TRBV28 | TGTGCCAGCAGTTTATTTCGCAGGGGGTCACAGCCCCAGCATTTT | CASSLFRRGSQPQHF
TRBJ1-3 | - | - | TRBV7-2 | TGTGCCAGCAGCTTATCAGGGAGAAACACCATATATTTT | CASSLSGRNTIYF